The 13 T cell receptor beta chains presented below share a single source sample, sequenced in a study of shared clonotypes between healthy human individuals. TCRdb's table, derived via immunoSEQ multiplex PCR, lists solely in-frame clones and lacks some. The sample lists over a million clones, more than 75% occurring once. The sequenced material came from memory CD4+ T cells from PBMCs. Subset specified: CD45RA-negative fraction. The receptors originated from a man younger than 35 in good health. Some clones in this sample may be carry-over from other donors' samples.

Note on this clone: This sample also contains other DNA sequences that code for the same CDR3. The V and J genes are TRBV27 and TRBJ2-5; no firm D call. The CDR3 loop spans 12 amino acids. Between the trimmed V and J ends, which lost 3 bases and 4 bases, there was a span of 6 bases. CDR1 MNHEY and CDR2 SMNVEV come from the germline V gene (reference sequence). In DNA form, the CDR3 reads TGTGCCAGCAGTTTTAGAGGAGAGACCCAGTACTTC. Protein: CASSFRGETQYF.

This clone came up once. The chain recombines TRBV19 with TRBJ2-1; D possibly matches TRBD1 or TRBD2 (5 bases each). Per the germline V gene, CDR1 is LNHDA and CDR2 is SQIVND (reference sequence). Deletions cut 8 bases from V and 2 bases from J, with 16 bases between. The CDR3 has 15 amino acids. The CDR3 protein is CASGTPATAYNEQFF. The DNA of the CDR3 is TGTGCCAGTGGGACCCCCGCCACGGCCTACAATGAGCAGTTCTTC. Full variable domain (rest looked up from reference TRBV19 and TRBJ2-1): DGGITQSPKYLFRKEGQNVTLSCEQNLNHDAMYWYRQDPGQGLRLIYYSQIVNDFQKGDIAEGYSVSREKKESFPLTVTSAQKNPTAFYLCASGTPATAYNEQFFGPGTRLTVL.

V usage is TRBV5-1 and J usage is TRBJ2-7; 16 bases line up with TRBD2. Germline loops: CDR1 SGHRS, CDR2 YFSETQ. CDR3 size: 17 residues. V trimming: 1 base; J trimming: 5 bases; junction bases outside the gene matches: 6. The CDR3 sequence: CASSLRGLAGGPNEQYF. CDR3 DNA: TGCGCCAGCAGCTTGCGGGGACTAGCGGGAGGGCCTAACGAGCAGTACTTC.

CDR3 in DNA: TGCGCCAGCAGCTCTACTTTAGGGGAACGAGGTAGAACCGGGGAGCTGTTTTTT. It yields the protein CASSSTLGERGRTGELFF. The chain couples TRBV5-1 to TRBJ2-2; maybe TRBD1 (5 bases). Germline CDR1 and CDR2: SGHRS and YFSETQ. V lost 3 bases and J 5 bases, leaving 23 bases between the germline ends. This CDR3 comprises 18 residues.

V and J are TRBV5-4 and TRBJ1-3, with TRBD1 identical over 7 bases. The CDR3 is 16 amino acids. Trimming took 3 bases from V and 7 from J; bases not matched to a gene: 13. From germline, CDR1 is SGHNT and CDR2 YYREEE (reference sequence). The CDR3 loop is CASSSPSRDRANTIYF. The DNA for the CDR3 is TGTGCCAGCAGCTCCCCTTCCCGGGACAGAGCGAACACCATATATTTT.

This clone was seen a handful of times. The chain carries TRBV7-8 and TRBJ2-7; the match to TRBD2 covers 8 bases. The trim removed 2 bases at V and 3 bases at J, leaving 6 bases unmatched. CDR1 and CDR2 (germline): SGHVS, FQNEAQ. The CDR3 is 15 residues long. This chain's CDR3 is CASSLRGGEHYEQYF. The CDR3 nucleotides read TGTGCCAGCAGCTTACGGGGGGGAGAGCACTACGAGCAGTACTTC.

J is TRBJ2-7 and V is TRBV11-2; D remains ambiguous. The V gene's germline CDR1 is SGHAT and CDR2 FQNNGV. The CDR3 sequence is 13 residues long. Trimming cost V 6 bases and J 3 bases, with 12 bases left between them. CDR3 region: CASSRTTYYEQYF. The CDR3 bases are TGTGCCAGCAGTCGTACAACCTACTACGAGCAGTACTTC.

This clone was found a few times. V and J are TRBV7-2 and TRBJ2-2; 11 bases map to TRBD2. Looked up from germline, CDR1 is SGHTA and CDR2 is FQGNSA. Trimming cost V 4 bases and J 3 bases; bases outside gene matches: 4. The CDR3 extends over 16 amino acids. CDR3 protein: CASSSASGRYTGELFF. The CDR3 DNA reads TGTGCCAGCAGCTCAGCTAGCGGGAGGTACACCGGGGAGCTGTTTTTT.

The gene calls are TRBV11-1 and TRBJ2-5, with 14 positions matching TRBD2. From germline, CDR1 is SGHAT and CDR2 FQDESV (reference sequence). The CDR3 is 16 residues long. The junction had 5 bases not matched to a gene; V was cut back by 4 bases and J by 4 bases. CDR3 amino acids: CASSSGLAGAGETQYF. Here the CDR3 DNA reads TGTGCCAGCAGCTCGGGACTAGCGGGAGCAGGAGAGACCCAGTACTTC.

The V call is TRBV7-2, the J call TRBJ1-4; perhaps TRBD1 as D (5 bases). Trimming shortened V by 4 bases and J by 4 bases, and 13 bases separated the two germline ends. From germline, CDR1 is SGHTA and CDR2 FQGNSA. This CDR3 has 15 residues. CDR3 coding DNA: TGTGCCAGCAGCTATCGAACAGGACGTAATGAAAAACTGTTTTTT. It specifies CASSYRTGRNEKLFF. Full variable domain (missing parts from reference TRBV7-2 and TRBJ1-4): GAGVSQSPSNKVTEKGKDVELRCDPISGHTALYWYRQSLGQGLEFLIYFQGNSAPDKSGLPSDRFSAERTGGSVSTLTIQRTQQEDSAVYLCASSYRTGRNEKLFFGSGTQLSVL.

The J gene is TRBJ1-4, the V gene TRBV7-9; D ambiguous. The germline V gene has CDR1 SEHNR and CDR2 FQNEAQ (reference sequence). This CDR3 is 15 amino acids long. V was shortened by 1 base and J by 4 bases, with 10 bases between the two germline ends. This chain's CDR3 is CASSLGTAVNEKLFF. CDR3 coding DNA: TGTGCCAGCAGCTTAGGAACGGCAGTTAATGAAAAACTGTTTTTT.

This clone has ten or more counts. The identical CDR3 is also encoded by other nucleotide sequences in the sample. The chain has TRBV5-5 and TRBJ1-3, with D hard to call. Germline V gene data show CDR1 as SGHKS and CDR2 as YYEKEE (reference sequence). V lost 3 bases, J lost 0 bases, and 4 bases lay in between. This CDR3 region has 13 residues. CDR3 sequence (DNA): TGTGCCAGCAGCTGGAACTCTGGAAACACCATATATTTT. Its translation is CASSWNSGNTIYF.

CDR3 DNA sequence: TGTGCCAGCAGTCTCAGCGGGAGGGGGAATGAGCAGTTCTTC. Translated: CASSLSGRGNEQFF. The rearrangement joins TRBV27 to TRBJ2-1; TRBD2 aligns across 10 bases. Germline CDR1 is MNHEY and CDR2 is SMNVEV (reference sequence). V shed 5 bases, J shed 7 bases, and the junction held 5 bases outside the gene matches. CDR3 size: 14 residues.